The 5 T cell receptor beta chains below come from one sample, sequenced in a study of blood T cell repertoires in COVID-19. Sequencing used immunoSEQ multiplex PCR; TCRdb keeps in-frame clones, though not all of them. This table has approximately 160,000 clones, roughly four fifths appearing once. Sequencing was done on a sample of peripheral blood. The source is a woman over 75 with acute or convalescent COVID-19.

The rearrangement uses TRBV2 and TRBJ1-1, with 7 bases that match TRBD1. Germline CDR1 and CDR2: SNHLY and FYNNEI. CDR3 length equals 14 residues. After removal of 8 bases from V and 7 bases from J, the junction contained 13 bases not matched to a gene. The CDR3 DNA is TGTGCCAGCTCGGCCCGCTCCAGGGGGGTTGAAGCTTTCTTT. Its protein is CASSARSRGVEAFF.

This clone showed up just a few times. This chain connects TRBV7-2 to TRBJ2-5, with D perhaps TRBD1 (6 bases). The germline V gene has CDR1 SGHTA and CDR2 FQGNSA. Trimming cost V 1 base and J 5 bases, with 14 bases left between them. CDR3 length equals 15 residues. CDR3 nucleotide sequence: TGTGCCAGCAGCTTAGGGACCGGGACAAGGGAGACCCAGTACTTC. This encodes CASSLGTGTRETQYF.

The genes are TRBV18 and TRBJ2-4, with 7 bases that match TRBD1. After removal of 4 bases from V and 0 bases from J, the junction contained 18 bases not matched to a gene. The CDR3 is 20 amino acids. Germline CDR1 reads KGHSH; CDR2 reads LQKENI. CDR3 amino acids: CASSLRRTGEVESAKNIQYF. As DNA, the CDR3 is TGTGCCAGCTCACTCAGACGGACAGGTGAAGTTGAATCAGCCAAAAACATTCAGTACTTC.

The genes are TRBV3-1 (or the pseudogene TRBV3-2) and TRBJ1-5; no clear D gene. Germline V CDR1 and CDR2: LGHDT, YNNKEL (reference sequence). The CDR3 is 14 amino acids. V was trimmed by 1 base and J by 6 bases, leaving 10 bases between them. CDR3 bases: TGTGCCAGCAGCCAAGGTACAGAATCTCAGCCCCAGCATTTT. Amino acids: CASSQGTESQPQHF.

There are a few counts of this clone. This chain links TRBV7-2 with TRBJ2-2; possibly TRBD2 for D (6 bases). The germline gives CDR1 SGHTA, CDR2 FQGNSA. V was clipped by 6 bases and J by 5 bases, with 19 bases between them. The length of the CDR3 is 16 residues. The chain's CDR3 is CASSTPGAAGTGELFF. DNA for the CDR3: TGTGCCAGCAGTACCCCCGGGGCCGCGGGGACCGGGGAGCTGTTTTTT.